One sample yielded the 27 T cell receptor beta chains listed below, sequenced in a study of T cell responses to AZD1222 COVID-19 vaccine. Generated by immunoSEQ multiplex PCR, the TCRdb table keeps only in-frame clones and is missing some. The sample has under 250,000 clones; roughly 91% are singletons. The sample in question was peripheral blood, obtained on day 0 of MenACWY control vaccination. These receptors came from an adult in good health.

V usage is TRBV3-1 (or the pseudogene TRBV3-2) and J usage is TRBJ1-4, with D possibly TRBD1 on 6 matching bases. CDR1 and CDR2 (germline): LGHDT, YNNKEL (reference sequence). CDR3 size: 15 residues. Trimming removed 4 bases at V and 7 bases at J, with 16 bases between. The CDR3 region has the DNA TGTGCCAGCAGCCGCAGCGGGGGCTGGAGTGAAAAACTGTTTTTT. Protein product: CASSRSGGWSEKLFF.

In nucleotides, the CDR3 is TGCAGTGCTAAAACCGGGGGCGAGCAGTACTTC. It codes for CSAKTGGEQYF. The chain carries TRBV20-1 and TRBJ2-7; D is possibly TRBD2 (6 bases). The CDR3 covers 11 residues. The V and J ends lost 4 bases and 6 bases respectively, with 10 bases between them. Germline V lookup: CDR1 DFQATT, CDR2 SNEGSKA (reference sequence).

The V call is TRBV6-4, the J call TRBJ1-2, with TRBD1 matching over 7 bases. This CDR3 contains 13 residues. CDR1 and CDR2 (germline): MRHNA, SNTAGT. The ends lost 4 bases at V and 6 bases at J; junction bases unmatched: 5. CDR3 region: CASSAETGNGYTF. CDR3 nucleotides: TGTGCCAGCAGTGCCGAGACAGGGAATGGCTACACCTTC.

The chain is built from TRBV5-1 and TRBJ1-1; 9 bases are a match to TRBD1. V dropped 4 bases and J dropped 7; count of bases not matched to a gene: 8. This CDR3 has 14 residues. Germline lookup yields CDR1 SGHRS and CDR2 YFSETQ. The CDR3 coding sequence is TGCGCCAGCAGCCCTCGGACAGGGGTGGGTGAAGCTTTCTTT. Encoded protein: CASSPRTGVGEAFF.

V gene TRBV7-2 combines with J gene TRBJ1-2; no clear D. Germline CDR1 is SGHTA and CDR2 is FQGNSA. The V and J ends lost 2 bases and 0 bases respectively, with 22 bases between them. This CDR3 region has 19 residues. CDR3 amino acids: CASSLMSVGKAFANYGYTF. The DNA of the CDR3 is TGTGCCAGCAGCTTAATGTCTGTGGGGAAGGCCTTTGCTAACTATGGCTACACCTTC.

The chain carries TRBV9 and TRBJ2-1; 7 bases agree with TRBD1. There are 15 residues in the CDR3. Looked up from germline, CDR1 is SGDLS and CDR2 is YYNGEE. V lost 0 bases, J lost 0 bases, and 0 bases stayed unmatched. The DNA of the CDR3 is TGTGCCAGCAGCGTAGAGGGGGCCTCCTACAATGAGCAGTTCTTC. Its translation is CASSVEGASYNEQFF. Based on the CDR3 plus reference TRBV9 and TRBJ2-1, the full variable domain is DSGVTQTPKHLITATGQRVTLRCSPRSGDLSVYWYQQSLDQGLQFLIQYYNGEERAKGNILERFSAQQFPDLHSELNLSSLELGDSALYFCASSVEGASYNEQFFGPGTRLTVL.

The rearrangement links TRBV3-1 (or the pseudogene TRBV3-2) to TRBJ2-5, with TRBD2 matching over 7 bases. Germline-derived CDR1 and CDR2 are LGHDT and YNNKEL (reference sequence). The V segment lost 8 bases and the J segment 2 bases; nucleotides outside the gene matches: 11. The CDR3 covers 15 residues. The CDR3 is CASRLARGFQETQYF. The CDR3 nucleotides read TGTGCCAGCCGATTAGCGCGGGGGTTTCAAGAGACCCAGTACTTC.

This chain's CDR3 is CASSQDQGATNEKLFF. CDR3 in DNA: TGCGCCAGCAGCCAAGATCAGGGAGCAACTAATGAAAAACTGTTTTTT. The chain recombines TRBV4-1 with TRBJ1-4, with D possibly being TRBD1 (5 bases). The V end lost 0 bases, the J end lost 0 bases, and 8 bases lay between the germline ends. Germline V gene data show CDR1 as MGHRA and CDR2 as YSYEKL. The CDR3 length is 16 residues.

J is TRBJ1-1 and V is TRBV6-2 or TRBV6-3; TRBD1 matches 8 bases. CDR3 length equals 16 residues. Trimming removed 4 bases from V and 1 base from J; junction bases left unmatched: 8. From germline, CDR1 is MNHEY and CDR2 SVGEGT. The CDR3 nucleotides are TGTGCCAGCAGTTCGTTCAGGGGGCGAGGGAACACTGAAGCTTTCTTT. It translates to CASSSFRGRGNTEAFF.

V usage is TRBV4-1 and J usage is TRBJ1-1; TRBD1 might be the D (5 bases). V shed 1 base and J shed 9 bases, with 12 bases lying between them. The germline gives CDR1 MGHRA, CDR2 YSYEKL. The CDR3 extends over 13 amino acids. The CDR3 reads CASSQVPGPKAFF. The CDR3 nucleotides read TGCGCCAGCAGCCAAGTCCCGGGGCCGAAAGCTTTCTTT.

The chain carries TRBV7-9 and TRBJ2-1; no clear D. The CDR3 is 13 residues long. V lost 5 bases, J lost 8 bases, and 13 bases lay in between. Germline lookup yields CDR1 SEHNR and CDR2 FQNEAQ (reference sequence). CDR3 nucleotide sequence: TGTGCCAGCAGCCCCTACACTTCCGATGAGCAGTTCTTC. Translation: CASSPYTSDEQFF.

The rearrangement links TRBV30 to TRBJ1-1; D unresolved. The germline V gene has CDR1 GTSNPN and CDR2 SVGIG (reference sequence). This CDR3 is built from 12 residues. The V and J ends lost 3 bases and 7 bases respectively, with 12 bases between them. The CDR3 is CAWRDGWSEAFF. CDR3 nucleotides: TGTGCCTGGAGAGATGGGTGGAGTGAAGCTTTCTTT.

The chain joins TRBV19 to TRBJ1-4, with D possibly TRBD1 on 6 matching bases. V dropped 8 bases and J dropped 4 bases, with 8 bases sitting between them. Germline CDR1 LNHDA, CDR2 SQIVND (reference sequence). The CDR3 sequence is 12 residues long. CDR3 nucleotides: TGTGCCAGTCGACAGGTTAATGAAAAACTGTTTTTT. It codes for CASRQVNEKLFF.

J is TRBJ2-1 and V is TRBV7-3; D not certain. The V end lost 3 bases, the J end lost 0 bases, and 3 bases lay between the germline ends. Germline V CDR1 and CDR2: SGHTA, FQGTGA. This CDR3 is built from 13 residues. The chain's CDR3 is CASSFHSYNEQFF. The CDR3 region has the DNA TGTGCCAGCAGCTTCCACTCCTACAATGAGCAGTTCTTC.

The chain combines TRBV30 with TRBJ1-1; D ambiguous. The CDR3 is made up of 11 amino acids. Germline assignment: CDR1 GTSNPN and CDR2 SVGIG (reference sequence). Trimming cost V 2 bases and J 13 bases, with 14 bases left between them. The CDR3 spells CAWSSRTRGFF. The DNA for the CDR3 is TGTGCCTGGAGTTCCCGGACCCGGGGTTTCTTT.

The table lists this clone with a few counts. Here the CDR3 DNA reads TGTGCCAGCAGCTTAGGACGAAATGATGAGCAGTTCTTC. This encodes CASSLGRNDEQFF. V gene TRBV11-3 combines with J gene TRBJ2-1; D call uncertain. Germline lookup yields CDR1 SGHNT and CDR2 YENEEA. The V end lost 1 base, the J end lost 8 bases, and 9 bases lay between the germline ends. The CDR3 has 13 amino acids.

CDR3 loop: CASSGAWGRTGELFF. The CDR3 bases are TGTGCCAGCTCGGGGGCGTGGGGACGGACCGGGGAGCTGTTTTTT. The chain joins TRBV18 to TRBJ2-2; the D gene is possibly TRBD1 (6 bases). Germline-derived CDR1 and CDR2 are KGHSH and LQKENI. Trimming cost V 6 bases and J 5 bases, with 16 bases left between them. The CDR3 contains 15 residues.

J is TRBJ2-7 and V is TRBV7-2; 9 bases are a match to TRBD1. CDR1 is SGHTA and CDR2 is FQGNSA in the germline V gene. This CDR3 contains 15 residues. Trimming cost V 4 bases and J 6 bases; bases outside gene matches: 10. The CDR3 bases are TGTGCCAGCAGCTACCAGACAGGGGGGTCGGGCGAGCAGTACTTC. Protein: CASSYQTGGSGEQYF.

The rearrangement joins TRBV28 to TRBJ1-3; the D gene is possibly TRBD1 (5 bases). CDR3 length: 16 amino acids. The V gene's germline CDR1 is MDHEN and CDR2 SYDVKM. V lost 3 bases and J 6 bases, leaving 18 bases between the germline ends. The CDR3 loop is CASSFGGLSRPNTIYF. The CDR3 DNA sequence: TGTGCCAGCAGTTTTGGGGGTCTCTCGCGACCAAACACCATATATTTT. Full variable domain (remainder filled in from reference TRBV28 and TRBJ1-3): DVKVTQSSRYLVKRTGEKVFLECVQDMDHENMFWYRQDPGLGLRLIYFSYDVKMKEKGDIPEGYSVSREKKERFSLILESASTNQTSMYLCASSFGGLSRPNTIYFGEGSWLTVV.

This chain links TRBV6-2 or TRBV6-3 with TRBJ2-5; possibly TRBD2 for D (6 bases). Trimming took off 4 bases at V and 4 bases at J, with 13 bases between the two ends. The CDR3 length is 14 residues. The germline V gene has CDR1 MNHEY and CDR2 SVGEGT. The CDR3 nucleotides are TGTGCCAGCAGTTTCCGGGACTTTCGAGAGACCCAGTACTTC. This sequence encodes CASSFRDFRETQYF.

The J gene is TRBJ1-1, the V gene TRBV4-1, with 7 nucleotides matching TRBD1. The V gene end was trimmed by 7 bases and the J gene end by 0 bases; junction bases not matched to a gene: 14. From germline, CDR1 is MGHRA and CDR2 YSYEKL. CDR3 length: 17 amino acids. The CDR3 bases are TGCGCCAGCACCCTACGACAGGGATTAGGAATGAACACTGAAGCTTTCTTT. Encoded protein: CASTLRQGLGMNTEAFF.

The rearrangement joins TRBV9 to TRBJ1-4; no clear D gene. This CDR3 has 14 amino acids. V gave up 4 bases and J gave up 0 bases, with 7 bases separating them. Germline CDR1 and CDR2: SGDLS and YYNGEE. In DNA, the CDR3 is TGTGCCAGCAGCCTTGACACAACTAATGAAAAACTGTTTTTT. Protein sequence: CASSLDTTNEKLFF.

The V and J genes are TRBV5-1 and TRBJ1-2; D is possibly TRBD1 (6 bases). V lost 0 bases and J 8 bases, leaving 11 bases between the germline ends. Germline CDR1 reads SGHRS; CDR2 reads YFSETQ. The length of the CDR3 is 13 residues. In DNA form, the CDR3 reads TGCGCCAGCAGCTTGGAAGGGGGGCAAGGCTACACCTTC. Its translation is CASSLEGGQGYTF.

The V call is TRBV7-2, the J call TRBJ2-7; TRBD1 matches 7 bases. V lost 5 bases, J lost 1 base, and 5 bases stayed unmatched. Germline V gene sequence: CDR1 SGHTA, CDR2 FQGNSA. The CDR3 covers 14 residues. CDR3 DNA: TGTGCCAGCAGCCCACAGGGGCTATCCTACGAGCAGTACTTC. It specifies CASSPQGLSYEQYF.

This sequence joins TRBV6-5 and TRBJ2-7; D uncertain. This CDR3 comprises 12 residues. The V gene's germline CDR1 is MNHEY and CDR2 SVGAGI. The ends were cut back, 0 bases at V and 6 bases at J, with 6 bases in the middle. In nucleotides, the CDR3 is TGTGCCAGCAGTTACTCGACGGGCGAGCAGTACTTC. Translating it yields CASSYSTGEQYF.

The CDR3 region has the DNA TGTGCCAGCAGACAGGGTGGGGAAGATACGCAGTATTTT. As protein: CASRQGGEDTQYF. The rearrangement joins TRBV6-6 to TRBJ2-3, with D possibly being TRBD1 (6 bases). The CDR3 runs to 13 residues. V lost 6 bases to trimming and J lost 5 bases, with 12 bases between them. CDR1 and CDR2 (germline): MNHNY, SVGAGI (reference sequence).

The chain combines TRBV2 with TRBJ1-1; no clear D gene. Germline CDR1 and CDR2: SNHLY and FYNNEI. This CDR3 has 14 amino acids. V was clipped by 6 bases and J by 4 bases, with 15 bases between them. The CDR3 reads CASSPTKTITEAFF. DNA for the CDR3: TGTGCCAGCAGCCCCACTAAAACCATCACTGAAGCTTTCTTT.